Below, one T cell receptor (beta chain) is given with its context. The sample comes from a study of blood T cell repertoires in COVID-19. The overall study: From T cells, B-cell-depleted T cells, or PBMCs came the material, which was cDNA or gDNA.

Germline V gene lookup returns CDR1 KGHSH and CDR2 LQKENI. The CDR3 totals 18 residues. J lost 0 bases, V lost 3 bases, and 4 bases had no gene match. Per the study methods: It was from reference gene primer amplification that nucleated cell counts were estimated. Profiling relied on immunoSEQ multiplex PCR, and the TCRdb table lists in-frame clones only, not all of them. V and J calls plus clone size are reproduced from that table; the DNA served to infer D and trimming. This sample has roughly 140,000 clones, with roughly 88% found just once. The sample consisted of peripheral blood. This receptor was identified in an older woman with COVID-19, enrolled during active disease. This chain uses TRBV18 with TRBJ1-6, with 11 bases fitting TRBD1. CDR3: CASSPDRGQTSYNSPLHF. Written as DNA, the CDR3 is TGTGCCAGCTCACCGGACAGGGGGCAGACCTCCTATAATTCACCCCTCCACTTT.